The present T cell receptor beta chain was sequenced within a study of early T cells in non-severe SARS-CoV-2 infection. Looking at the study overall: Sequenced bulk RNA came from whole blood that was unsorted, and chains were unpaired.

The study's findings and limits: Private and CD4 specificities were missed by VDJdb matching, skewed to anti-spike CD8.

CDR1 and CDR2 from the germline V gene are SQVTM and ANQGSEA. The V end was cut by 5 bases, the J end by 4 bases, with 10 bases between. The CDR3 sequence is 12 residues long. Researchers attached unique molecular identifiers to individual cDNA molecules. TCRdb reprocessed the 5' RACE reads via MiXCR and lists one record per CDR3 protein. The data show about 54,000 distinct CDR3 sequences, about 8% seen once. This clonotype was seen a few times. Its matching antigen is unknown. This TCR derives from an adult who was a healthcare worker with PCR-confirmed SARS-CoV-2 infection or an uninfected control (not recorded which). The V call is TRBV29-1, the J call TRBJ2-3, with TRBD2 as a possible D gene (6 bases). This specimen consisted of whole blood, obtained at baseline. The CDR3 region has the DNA TGCAGCGTTAGAGGGACTGCAGATACGCAGTATTTT. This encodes CSVRGTADTQYF.